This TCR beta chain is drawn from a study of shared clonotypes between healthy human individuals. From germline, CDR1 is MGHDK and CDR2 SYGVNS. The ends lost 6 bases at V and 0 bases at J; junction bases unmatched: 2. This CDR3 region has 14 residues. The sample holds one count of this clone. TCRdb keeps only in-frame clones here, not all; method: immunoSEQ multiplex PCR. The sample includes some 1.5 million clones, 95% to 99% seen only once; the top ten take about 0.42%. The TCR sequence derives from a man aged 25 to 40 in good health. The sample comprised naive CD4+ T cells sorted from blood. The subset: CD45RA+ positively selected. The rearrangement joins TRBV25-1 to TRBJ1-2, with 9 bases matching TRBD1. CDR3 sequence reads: CASRRTGANYGYTF. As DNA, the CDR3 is TGTGCCAGCAGGAGGACAGGGGCTAACTATGGCTACACCTTC.